What follows are 12 T cell receptor beta chains derived from one specimen sequenced in a study of shared clonotypes between healthy human individuals. Clones were read by immunoSEQ multiplex PCR, and TCRdb kept only the in-frame ones, dropping some. This table has approximately 1,500,000 clones, roughly 96% appearing once. The material sequenced was naive CD4+ T cells sorted from blood. As to subset: CD45RA+ positively selected. These receptors originate from a man in his thirties or forties in good health.

V gene TRBV18 combines with J gene TRBJ2-1; TRBD2 is a possible D gene (6 bases). The CDR3 is 17 amino acids. V was clipped by 3 bases and J by 6 bases, with 21 bases between them. Germline lookup yields CDR1 KGHSH and CDR2 LQKENI. In DNA form, the CDR3 reads TGTGCCAGCTCACCCCTCGCCTTCGGGAGTACTGGCAATGAGCAGTTCTTC. Its protein product is CASSPLAFGSTGNEQFF. Full variable domain (remainder filled in from reference TRBV18 and TRBJ2-1): NAGVMQNPRHLVRRRGQEARLRCSPMKGHSHVYWYRQLPEEGLKFMVYLQKENIIDESGMPKERFSAEFPKEGPSILRIQQVVRGDSAAYFCASSPLAFGSTGNEQFFGPGTRLTVL.

The gene calls are TRBV27 and TRBJ2-5; weak D call: TRBD2 (7 bases). The V end lost 7 bases, the J end lost 4 bases, and 16 bases lay between the germline ends. Germline lookup yields CDR1 MNHEY and CDR2 SMNVEV (reference sequence). CDR3 length: 14 amino acids. For the CDR3, the DNA is TGTGCCAGCAAAACAGGGAGGGCGGGAGAGACCCAGTACTTC. This translates into CASKTGRAGETQYF.

The V and J genes are TRBV2 and TRBJ2-2; D gene unclear. This CDR3 is 14 amino acids long. V gave up 3 bases and J gave up 5 bases, with 10 bases separating them. The germline CDR1 and CDR2 sequences are SNHLY and FYNNEI. The chain's CDR3 is CASSDVLETGELFF. The CDR3, as DNA: TGTGCCAGCAGTGATGTTTTAGAGACCGGGGAGCTGTTTTTT.

This clone was observed a single time. This chain connects TRBV11-2 to TRBJ2-7, with D unclear. Between the trimmed V and J ends, which lost 4 bases and 6 bases, there was a span of 19 bases. CDR3 length: 15 residues. The germline CDR1 and CDR2 sequences are SGHAT and FQNNGV. In nucleotides, the CDR3 is TGTGCCAGCAGCTCTCCAACACATCGGCCTCTCGAGCAGTACTTC. It specifies CASSSPTHRPLEQYF.

The chain carries TRBV10-2 and TRBJ1-4; D remains ambiguous. The germline gives CDR1 WSHSY, CDR2 SAAADI. The CDR3 length is 13 residues. V gave up 6 bases and J gave up 10 bases, with 15 bases separating them. CDR3 sequence: CASSVNKDGKLFF. The CDR3 nucleotides read TGCGCCAGCAGCGTCAACAAAGACGGAAAACTGTTTTTT.

The chain has TRBV6-5 and TRBJ1-2; possible D gene TRBD1, 5 bases. CDR3 length: 13 residues. The V end lost 2 bases, the J end lost 2 bases, and 6 bases lay between the germline ends. CDR1 is MNHEY, CDR2 SVGAGI, per germline. The CDR3, as DNA: TGTGCCAGCAGTTACGACAGAAACTATGGCTACACCTTC. Translation gives CASSYDRNYGYTF.

This chain uses TRBV6-1 with TRBJ1-5; D gene ambiguous. Germline V gene data show CDR1 as MNHNS and CDR2 as SASEGT. V lost 3 bases and J 3 bases, leaving 12 bases between the germline ends. This CDR3 comprises 15 residues. The CDR3 region has the DNA TGTGCCAGCAGTGACCAGTGGGGAGACAATCAGCCCCAGCATTTT. It codes for CASSDQWGDNQPQHF.

The rearrangement uses TRBV18 and TRBJ2-1, with 7 bases fitting TRBD2. V dropped 2 bases and J dropped 3; count of bases not matched to a gene: 4. In germline, CDR1 is KGHSH, CDR2 LQKENI. The length of the CDR3 is 15 residues. The CDR3, as DNA: TGTGCCAGCTCACCAACCCAGCGGGGCTACAATGAGCAGTTCTTC. Protein: CASSPTQRGYNEQFF.

The V call is TRBV13, the J call TRBJ2-7; D unclear. V was pared by 5 bases and J by 5 bases, with 16 bases between. CDR1 and CDR2 (germline): PRHDT, FYEKMQ (reference sequence). The CDR3 sequence is 14 residues long. For the CDR3, the DNA is TGTGCCAGCAGCCCCGGGCAGGCTCGGGACGAGCAGTACTTC. It yields the protein CASSPGQARDEQYF. The full variable domain, its missing parts supplied by reference TRBV13 and TRBJ2-7, is AAGVIQSPRHLIKEKRETATLKCYPIPRHDTVYWYQQGPGQDPQFLISFYEKMQSDKGSIPDRFSAQQFSDYHSELNMSSLELGDSALYFCASSPGQARDEQYFGPGTRLTVT.

The rearrangement joins TRBV7-2 to TRBJ2-7; D call uncertain. Germline V gene data show CDR1 as SGHTA and CDR2 as FQGNSA. The CDR3 spans 14 residues. V lost 5 bases to trimming and J lost 5 bases, with 16 bases between them. The CDR3 bases are TGTGCCAGCAGCGCCTCCGGCGGCCCCCACGAGCAGTACTTC. Translation: CASSASGGPHEQYF. Together with reference TRBV7-2 and TRBJ2-7, the CDR3 gives the full variable domain: GAGVSQSPSNKVTEKGKDVELRCDPISGHTALYWYRQSLGQGLEFLIYFQGNSAPDKSGLPSDRFSAERTGGSVSTLTIQRTQQEDSAVYLCASSASGGPHEQYFGPGTRLTVT.

About this clone itself: The sample contains more than one DNA sequence encoding this CDR3. This chain links TRBV4-1 with TRBJ2-6; D call uncertain. The CDR3 loop spans 13 amino acids. Germline values: CDR1 MGHRA, CDR2 YSYEKL. The V end lost 3 bases, the J end lost 1 base, and 1 base lay between the germline ends. The CDR3 sequence is CASSQSGANVLTF. CDR3 in DNA: TGCGCCAGCAGCCAGTCTGGGGCCAACGTCCTGACTTTC.

V and J are TRBV29-1 and TRBJ1-2; D uncertain. V was trimmed by 3 bases and J by 5 bases, leaving 16 bases between them. This CDR3 contains 14 residues. Germline assignment: CDR1 SQVTM and CDR2 ANQGSEA. The CDR3 protein is CSVDPDPRGYGYTF. In DNA, the CDR3 is TGCAGCGTTGACCCTGACCCCCGCGGTTATGGCTACACCTTC.